The clone carrying this T cell receptor beta chain has only a few counts. The antigen is undetermined. These data belong to a study of identical twins. Study-level results: Analyses based on zero insertions could be partly confounded by invariant MAIT and iNKT cells. Models came in too low on out-of-frame TCR alpha sharing in monozygotic twins.

TCRdb re-called the 5' RACE reads through MiXCR, storing one row per CDR3 protein. The sample yields 750,000 to 950,000 distinct CDR3 sequences, about 12% seen once. CDR1 DFQATT and CDR2 SNEGSKA come from the germline V gene (reference sequence). The CDR3 extends over 17 amino acids. V lost 0 bases and J lost 9; bases outside the gene matches: 15. Only healthy Caucasians were included as donors. These same records also appear under a second study, on yellow fever vaccine responses in identical twins.

The sequence was obtained from a young woman in good health. The chain links TRBV20-1 to TRBJ2-1; 9 positions match TRBD2. The sequencing input was PBMCs. The CDR3 loop is CSARDGTGTSLGGEQFF. CDR3 bases: TGCAGTGCTAGAGATGGAACCGGGACTAGCCTGGGGGGTGAGCAGTTCTTC.